This T cell receptor (beta chain) derives from a study of cytomegalovirus exposure and HLA in healthy donors. The approximately 120-subject validation cohort, separate from the approximately 670-subject first cohort, included the donors. Trimming removed 2 bases from V and 1 base from J, with 11 bases in between. CDR3 length: 15 residues. The V gene's germline CDR1 is SGHTA and CDR2 FQGNSA. Broader study findings: One later analysis, an examination of the 120 validation repertoires, found that first-cohort TCR clusters tended to co-occur in them. Most TCR sequences proved rare, with some public TCRs found in many donors. In vitro confirmation showed three CMV-associated chains to be CMV antigen specific.

As concerns this clone: Its antigen is currently unknown.

The table came from immunoSEQ multiplex PCR; TCRdb's copy has only in-frame clones and leaves some out. This sample has 130,000 to 150,000 clones; almost 90% occur once, and the top ten carry 7.5% to 10%. The sequenced sample consisted of PBMCs. The chain carries TRBV7-2 and TRBJ1-1, with no clear D. The source of this sequence is a woman younger than 35 in good health and CMV-seropositive. The CDR3 is CASSLQVGGNTEAFF. In DNA form, the CDR3 reads TGTGCCAGCAGCTTACAAGTCGGCGGGAACACTGAAGCTTTCTTT.